This T cell receptor beta chain was retrieved from a study of blood T cell dynamics during melanoma immunotherapy. Whole-study context: First-line therapy was either pembrolizumab or nivolumab with ipilimumab for metastatic melanoma.

The time point was: pre-treatment baseline. Prior systemic cancer therapy, immunosuppressant use and other active malignancies excluded patients. Every bulk PBMC sample received the same 350 ng of DNA. Here immunoSEQ multiplex PCR was the method, and the copy in TCRdb shows in-frame clones only, minus some. The data contain nearly 25,000 clones, 87% of them singletons. The CDR3 consists of 14 residues. Looked up from germline, CDR1 is SGDLS and CDR2 is YYNGEE. Deletions cut 0 bases from V and 4 bases from J, with 11 bases between. Turning to this clone: Its antigen is as yet unknown.

Study results and limitations: PBMC repertoires of eventual disease-control patients split at W3 into clonality or diversity gains.

The receptor was isolated from a human donor with melanoma. Sequencing was performed on blood, taken from a patient treated with checkpoint blockade. The chain recombines TRBV9 with TRBJ2-7; no clear D. The CDR3 region is CASSVGIGAYEQYF. The CDR3 nucleotides read TGTGCCAGCAGCGTAGGCATTGGTGCTTACGAGCAGTACTTC.